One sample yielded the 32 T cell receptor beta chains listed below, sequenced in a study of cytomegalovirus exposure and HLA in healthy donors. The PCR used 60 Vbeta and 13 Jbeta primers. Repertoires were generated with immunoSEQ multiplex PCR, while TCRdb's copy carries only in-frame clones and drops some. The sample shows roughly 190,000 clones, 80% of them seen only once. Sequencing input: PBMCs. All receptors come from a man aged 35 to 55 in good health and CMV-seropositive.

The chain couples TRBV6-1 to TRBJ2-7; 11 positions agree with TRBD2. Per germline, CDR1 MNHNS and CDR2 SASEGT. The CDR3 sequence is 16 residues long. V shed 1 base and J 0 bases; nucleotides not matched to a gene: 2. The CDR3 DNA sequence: TGTGCCAGCAGTGAAGTACTAGCGGGGGCCTCCTACGAGCAGTACTTC. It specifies CASSEVLAGASYEQYF.

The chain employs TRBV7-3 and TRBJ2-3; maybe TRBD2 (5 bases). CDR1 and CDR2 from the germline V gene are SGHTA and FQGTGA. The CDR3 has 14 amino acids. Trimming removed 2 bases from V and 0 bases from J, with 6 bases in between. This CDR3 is CASSLAGSTDTQYF. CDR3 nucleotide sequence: TGTGCCAGCAGCTTAGCGGGTAGCACAGATACGCAGTATTTT.

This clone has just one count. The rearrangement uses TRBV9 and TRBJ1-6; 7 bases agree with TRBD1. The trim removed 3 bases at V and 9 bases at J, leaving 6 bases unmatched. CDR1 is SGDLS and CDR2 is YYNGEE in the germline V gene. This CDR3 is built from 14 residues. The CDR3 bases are TGTGCCAGCAGCGAGACAGGGTGGGGTTCACCCCTCCACTTT. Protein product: CASSETGWGSPLHF.

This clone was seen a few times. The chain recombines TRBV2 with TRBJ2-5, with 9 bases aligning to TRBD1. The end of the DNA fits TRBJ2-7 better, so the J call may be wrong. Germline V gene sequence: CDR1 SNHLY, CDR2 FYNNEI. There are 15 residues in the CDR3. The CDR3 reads CASSADRGYTYEQYF. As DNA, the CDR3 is TGTGCCAGCAGTGCGGACAGGGGTTATACCTACGAGCAGTACTTC.

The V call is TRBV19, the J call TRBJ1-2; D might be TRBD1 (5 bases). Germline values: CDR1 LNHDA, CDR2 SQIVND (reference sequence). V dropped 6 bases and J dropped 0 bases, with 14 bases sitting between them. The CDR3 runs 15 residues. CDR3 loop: CASRKTEGANYGYTF. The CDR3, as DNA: TGTGCCAGTAGGAAGACAGAAGGAGCTAACTATGGCTACACCTTC.

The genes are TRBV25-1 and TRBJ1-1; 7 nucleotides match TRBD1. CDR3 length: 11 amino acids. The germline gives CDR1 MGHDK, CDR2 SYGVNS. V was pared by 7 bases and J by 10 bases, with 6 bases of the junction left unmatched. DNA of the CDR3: TGTGCCAGCACTTTGACAGGGAGAGCTTTCTTT. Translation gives CASTLTGRAFF.

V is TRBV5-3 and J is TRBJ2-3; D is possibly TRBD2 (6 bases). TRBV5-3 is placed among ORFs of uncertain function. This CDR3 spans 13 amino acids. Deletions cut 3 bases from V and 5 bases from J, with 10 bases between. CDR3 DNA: TGTGCCAGAAGCTCCTTGGGAGGAGATACGCAGTATTTT. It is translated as CARSSLGGDTQYF.

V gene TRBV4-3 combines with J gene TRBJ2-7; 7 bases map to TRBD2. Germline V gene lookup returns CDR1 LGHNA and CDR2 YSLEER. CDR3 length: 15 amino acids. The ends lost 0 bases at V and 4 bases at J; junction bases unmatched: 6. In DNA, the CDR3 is TGCGCCAGCAGCCAAGAGTGGGGGGGAAGGTACGAGCAGTACTTC. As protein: CASSQEWGGRYEQYF.

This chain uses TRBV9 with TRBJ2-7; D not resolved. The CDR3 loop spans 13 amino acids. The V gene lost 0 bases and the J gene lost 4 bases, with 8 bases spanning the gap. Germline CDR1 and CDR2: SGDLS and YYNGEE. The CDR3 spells CASSVGIQYEQYF. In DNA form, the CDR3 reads TGTGCCAGCAGCGTAGGCATTCAGTACGAGCAGTACTTC. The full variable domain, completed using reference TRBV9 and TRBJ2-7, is DSGVTQTPKHLITATGQRVTLRCSPRSGDLSVYWYQQSLDQGLQFLIQYYNGEERAKGNILERFSAQQFPDLHSELNLSSLELGDSALYFCASSVGIQYEQYFGPGTRLTVT.

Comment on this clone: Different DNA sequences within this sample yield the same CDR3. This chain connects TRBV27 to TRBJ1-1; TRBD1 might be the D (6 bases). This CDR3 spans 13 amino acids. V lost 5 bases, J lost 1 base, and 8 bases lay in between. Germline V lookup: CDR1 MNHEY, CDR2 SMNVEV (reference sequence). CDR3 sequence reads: CASSVQGNTEAFF. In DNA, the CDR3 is TGTGCCAGCAGTGTACAGGGGAACACTGAAGCTTTCTTT.

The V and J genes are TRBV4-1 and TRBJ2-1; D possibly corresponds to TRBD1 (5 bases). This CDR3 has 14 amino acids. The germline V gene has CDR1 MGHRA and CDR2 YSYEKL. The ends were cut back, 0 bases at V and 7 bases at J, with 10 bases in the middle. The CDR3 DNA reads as TGCGCCAGCAGCCAAGAAATGACAGAAAATGAGCAGTTCTTC. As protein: CASSQEMTENEQFF.

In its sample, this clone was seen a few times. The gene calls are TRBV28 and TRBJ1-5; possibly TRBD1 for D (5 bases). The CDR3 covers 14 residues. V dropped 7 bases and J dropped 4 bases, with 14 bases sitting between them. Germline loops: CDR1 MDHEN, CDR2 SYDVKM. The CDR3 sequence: CASILGQGNQPQHF. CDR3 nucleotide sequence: TGTGCCAGCATCCTGGGGCAGGGTAATCAGCCCCAGCATTTT. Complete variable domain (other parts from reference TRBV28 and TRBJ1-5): DVKVTQSSRYLVKRTGEKVFLECVQDMDHENMFWYRQDPGLGLRLIYFSYDVKMKEKGDIPEGYSVSREKKERFSLILESASTNQTSMYLCASILGQGNQPQHFGDGTRLSIL.

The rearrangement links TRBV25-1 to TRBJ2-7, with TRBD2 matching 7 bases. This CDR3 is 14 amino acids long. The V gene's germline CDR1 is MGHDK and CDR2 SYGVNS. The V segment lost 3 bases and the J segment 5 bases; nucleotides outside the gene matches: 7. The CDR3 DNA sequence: TGTGCCAGCAGTGAGGGGGGGGTAGTCCACGAGCAGTACTTC. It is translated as CASSEGGVVHEQYF.

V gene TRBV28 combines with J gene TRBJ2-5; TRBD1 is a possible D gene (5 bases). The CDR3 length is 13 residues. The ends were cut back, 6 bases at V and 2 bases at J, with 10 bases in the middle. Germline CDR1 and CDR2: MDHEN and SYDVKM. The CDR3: CASRVDSQETQYF. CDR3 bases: TGTGCCAGCAGGGTTGACAGTCAAGAGACCCAGTACTTC.

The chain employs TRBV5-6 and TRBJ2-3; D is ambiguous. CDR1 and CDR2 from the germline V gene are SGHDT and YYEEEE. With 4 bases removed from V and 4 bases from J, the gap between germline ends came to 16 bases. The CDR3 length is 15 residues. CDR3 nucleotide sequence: TGTGCCAGCAGCCCATTTAGGCCTAGACCAGATACGCAGTATTTT. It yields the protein CASSPFRPRPDTQYF.

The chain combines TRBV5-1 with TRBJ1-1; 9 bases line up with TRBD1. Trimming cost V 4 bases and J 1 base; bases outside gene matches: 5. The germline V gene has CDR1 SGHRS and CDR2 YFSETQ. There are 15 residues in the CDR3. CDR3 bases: TGCGCCAGCAGCAGGGGGGACAGGGAGAACACTGAAGCTTTCTTT. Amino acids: CASSRGDRENTEAFF.

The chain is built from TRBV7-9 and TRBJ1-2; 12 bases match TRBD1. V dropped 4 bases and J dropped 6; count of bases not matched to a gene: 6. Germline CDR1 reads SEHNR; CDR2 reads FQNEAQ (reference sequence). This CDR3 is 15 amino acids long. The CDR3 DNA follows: TGTGCCAGCAGCTACATGGGACAGGGGGCAGATGGCTACACCTTC. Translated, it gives CASSYMGQGADGYTF.

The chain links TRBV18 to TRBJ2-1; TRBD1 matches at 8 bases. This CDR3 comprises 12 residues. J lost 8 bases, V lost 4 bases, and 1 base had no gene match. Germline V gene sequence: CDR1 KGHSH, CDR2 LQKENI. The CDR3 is CASSQQGDEQFF. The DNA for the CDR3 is TGTGCCAGCTCACAACAGGGGGATGAGCAGTTCTTC.

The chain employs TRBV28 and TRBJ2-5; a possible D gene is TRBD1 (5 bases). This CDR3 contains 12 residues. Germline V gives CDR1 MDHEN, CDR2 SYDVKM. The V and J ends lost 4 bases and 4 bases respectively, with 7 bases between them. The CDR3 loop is CASSSTGETQYF. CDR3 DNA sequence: TGTGCCAGCAGTTCAACAGGAGAGACCCAGTACTTC.

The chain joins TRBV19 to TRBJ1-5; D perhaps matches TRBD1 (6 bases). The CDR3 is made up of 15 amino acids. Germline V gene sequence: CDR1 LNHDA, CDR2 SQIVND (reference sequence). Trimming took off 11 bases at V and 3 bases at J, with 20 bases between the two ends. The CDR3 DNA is TGTGCCTCCGCTTTACGGGACACAGTCAATCAGCCCCAGCATTTT. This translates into CASALRDTVNQPQHF.

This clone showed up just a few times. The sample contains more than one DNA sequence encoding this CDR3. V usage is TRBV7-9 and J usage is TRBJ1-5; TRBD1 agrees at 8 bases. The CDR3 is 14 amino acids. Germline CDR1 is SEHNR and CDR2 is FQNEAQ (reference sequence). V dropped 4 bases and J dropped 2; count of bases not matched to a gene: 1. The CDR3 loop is CASSSTGGNQPQHF. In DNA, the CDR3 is TGTGCCAGCAGCTCGACAGGGGGCAATCAGCCCCAGCATTTT.

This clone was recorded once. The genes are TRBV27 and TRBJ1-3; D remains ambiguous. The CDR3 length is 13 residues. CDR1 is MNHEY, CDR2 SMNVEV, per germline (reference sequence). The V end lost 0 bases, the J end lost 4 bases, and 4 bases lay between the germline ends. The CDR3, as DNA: TGTGCCAGCAGTTTATCGACAGGAAACACCATATATTTT. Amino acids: CASSLSTGNTIYF.

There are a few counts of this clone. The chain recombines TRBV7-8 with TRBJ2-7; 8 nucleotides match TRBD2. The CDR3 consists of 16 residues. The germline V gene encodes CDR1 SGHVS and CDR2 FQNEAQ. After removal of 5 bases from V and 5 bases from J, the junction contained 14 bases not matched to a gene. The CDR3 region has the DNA TGTGCCAGCAGCACCACTCCGGGAGGGCTGGGGCACGAGCAGTACTTC. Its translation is CASSTTPGGLGHEQYF.

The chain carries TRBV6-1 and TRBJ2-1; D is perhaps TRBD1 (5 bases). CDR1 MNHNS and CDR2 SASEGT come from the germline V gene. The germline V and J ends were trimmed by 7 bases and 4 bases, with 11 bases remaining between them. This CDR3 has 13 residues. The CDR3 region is CASTEDTYNEQFF. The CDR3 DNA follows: TGTGCCAGCACCGAGGACACATACAATGAGCAGTTCTTC.

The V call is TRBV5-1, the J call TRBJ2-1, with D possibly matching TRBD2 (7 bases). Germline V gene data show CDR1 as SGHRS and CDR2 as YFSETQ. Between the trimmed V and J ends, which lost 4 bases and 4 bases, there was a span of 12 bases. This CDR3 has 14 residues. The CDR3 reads CASSGGGVYNEQFF. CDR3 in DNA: TGCGCCAGCAGCGGAGGGGGGGTTTACAATGAGCAGTTCTTC. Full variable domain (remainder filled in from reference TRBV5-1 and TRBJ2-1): KAGVTQTPRYLIKTRGQQVTLSCSPISGHRSVSWYQQTPGQGLQFLFEYFSETQRNKGNFPGRFSGRQFSNSRSEMNVSTLELGDSALYLCASSGGGVYNEQFFGPGTRLTVL.

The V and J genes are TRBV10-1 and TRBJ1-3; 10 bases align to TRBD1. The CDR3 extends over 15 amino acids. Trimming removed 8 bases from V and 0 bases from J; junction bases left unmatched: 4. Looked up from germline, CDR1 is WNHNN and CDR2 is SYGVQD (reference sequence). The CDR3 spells CASLRTGGSGNTIYF. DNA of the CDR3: TGCGCCAGCCTCCGGACAGGGGGCTCTGGAAACACCATATATTTT.

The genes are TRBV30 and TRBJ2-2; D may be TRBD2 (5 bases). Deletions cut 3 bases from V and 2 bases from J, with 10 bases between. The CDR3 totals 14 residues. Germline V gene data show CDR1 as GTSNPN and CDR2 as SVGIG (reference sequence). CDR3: CAWRVGLNTGELFF. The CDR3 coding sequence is TGTGCCTGGAGGGTAGGACTCAACACCGGGGAGCTGTTTTTT.

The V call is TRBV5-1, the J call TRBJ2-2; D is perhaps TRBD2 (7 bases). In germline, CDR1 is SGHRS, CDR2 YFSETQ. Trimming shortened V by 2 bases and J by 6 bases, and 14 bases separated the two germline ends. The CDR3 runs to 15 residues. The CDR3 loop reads CASSLWGGASGELFF. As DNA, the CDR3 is TGCGCCAGCAGCTTATGGGGGGGGGCCTCCGGGGAGCTGTTTTTT.

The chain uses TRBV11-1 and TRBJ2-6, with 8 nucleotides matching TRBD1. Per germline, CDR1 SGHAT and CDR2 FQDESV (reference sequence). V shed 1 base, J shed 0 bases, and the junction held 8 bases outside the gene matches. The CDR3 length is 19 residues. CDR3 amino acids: CASSLVYRTGFSGANVLTF. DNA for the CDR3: TGTGCCAGCAGCTTAGTTTATAGGACAGGGTTCTCTGGGGCCAACGTCCTGACTTTC.

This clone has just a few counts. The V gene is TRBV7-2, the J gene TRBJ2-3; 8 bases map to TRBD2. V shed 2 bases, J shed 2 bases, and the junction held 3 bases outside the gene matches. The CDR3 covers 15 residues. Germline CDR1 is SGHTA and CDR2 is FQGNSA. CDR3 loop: CASSLTLAATDTQYF. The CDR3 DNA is TGTGCCAGCAGCTTAACACTAGCGGCCACAGATACGCAGTATTTT.

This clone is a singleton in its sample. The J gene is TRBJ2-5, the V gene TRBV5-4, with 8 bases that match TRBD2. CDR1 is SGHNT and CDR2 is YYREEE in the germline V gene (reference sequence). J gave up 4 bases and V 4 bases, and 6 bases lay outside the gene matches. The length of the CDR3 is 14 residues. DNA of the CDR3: TGTGCCAGCAGCAACGGGGGGGGCGCAGAGACCCAGTACTTC. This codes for CASSNGGGAETQYF.

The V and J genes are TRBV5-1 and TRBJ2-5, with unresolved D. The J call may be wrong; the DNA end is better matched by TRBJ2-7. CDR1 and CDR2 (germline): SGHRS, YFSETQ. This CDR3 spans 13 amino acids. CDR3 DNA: TGCGCCAGCAGCTTGGGCAGGCTCGCCGAGCAGTACTTC. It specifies CASSLGRLAEQYF.